The 26 T cell receptor beta chains below were found in one sample sequenced in a study of T cell repertoires in cytomegalovirus infection. TCRdb analysed the reads with MiXCR anew, one entry per CDR3 protein. Of about 700,000 distinct CDR3 sequences listed, roughly 36% are singletons. No cognate antigen is known for these TCRs. The specimen was cultured PBMCs, collected from culture after CMV antigen stimulation. Every receptor here comes from a human donor in good health (CMV status not recorded). Some clones in this sample may be carry-over from other donors' samples.

The table lists this clonotype with a few counts. The CDR3 loop is CASSQTGGRTDTQYF. In nucleotides, the CDR3 is TGCGCCAGCAGCCAGACAGGAGGACGCACAGATACGCAGTATTTT. V usage is TRBV5-1 and J usage is TRBJ2-3; maybe TRBD1 (6 bases). Trimming stripped 4 bases from V and 1 base from J, with 13 bases between. Germline V gene lookup returns CDR1 SGHRS and CDR2 YFSETQ. The CDR3 loop spans 15 amino acids. Full variable domain (outside the CDR3, taken from reference TRBV5-1 and TRBJ2-3): KAGVTQTPRYLIKTRGQQVTLSCSPISGHRSVSWYQQTPGQGLQFLFEYFSETQRNKGNFPGRFSGRQFSNSRSEMNVSTLELGDSALYLCASSQTGGRTDTQYFGPGTRLTVL.

A few counts support this clonotype. The chain carries TRBV6-1 and TRBJ2-3; D not resolved. Germline values: CDR1 MNHNS, CDR2 SASEGT. This CDR3 has 12 residues. Deletions cut 6 bases from V and 4 bases from J, with 8 bases between. CDR3 nucleotides: TGTGCCAGCAGGGGCGACGCAGATACGCAGTATTTT. Its translation is CASRGDADTQYF.

This clonotype showed up just a few times. CDR3 region: CAISESAGTLPEAFF. As DNA, the CDR3 is TGTGCCATCAGTGAGTCGGCAGGGACCCTACCCGAGGCTTTCTTT. The chain combines TRBV10-3 with TRBJ1-1; the D gene is possibly TRBD1 (5 bases). Germline V gene lookup returns CDR1 ENHRY and CDR2 SYGVKD. The CDR3 loop spans 15 amino acids. V was pared by 0 bases and J by 11 bases, with 19 bases between.

The table lists this clonotype with a few counts. The chain recombines TRBV2 with TRBJ1-5; TRBD1 matches 7 bases. Germline values: CDR1 SNHLY, CDR2 FYNNEI. This CDR3 has 13 residues. V lost 6 bases and J lost 6; bases outside the gene matches: 5. Written as DNA, the CDR3 is TGTGCCAGCAGAGACAGGGCGCTTCAGCCCCAGCATTTT. Its translation is CASRDRALQPQHF.

This clonotype was seen more than once but under ten times. The J gene is TRBJ2-3, the V gene TRBV4-3; 8 bases align to TRBD2. This CDR3 is 15 amino acids long. Germline CDR1 LGHNA, CDR2 YSLEER. V lost 1 base and J lost 2; bases outside the gene matches: 2. The CDR3 sequence is CASSQAGGDTDTQYF. CDR3 in DNA: TGCGCCAGCAGCCAAGCGGGAGGGGACACAGATACGCAGTATTTT.

In this sample, this clonotype turned up a few times. J is TRBJ2-3 and V is TRBV19; 8 bases line up with TRBD1. In germline, CDR1 is LNHDA, CDR2 SQIVND (reference sequence). V gave up 8 bases and J gave up 1 base; unmatched junction bases: 2. The CDR3 consists of 13 residues. CDR3 nucleotide sequence: TGTGCCAGTGGACAGGGAGGCACAGATACGCAGTATTTT. It yields the protein CASGQGGTDTQYF.

This clonotype has just a few counts. V usage is TRBV6-5 and J usage is TRBJ1-1; no clear D gene. The V gene lost 5 bases and the J gene lost 6 bases, with 13 bases spanning the gap. The CDR3 has 13 residues. Germline V gene sequence: CDR1 MNHEY, CDR2 SVGAGI. CDR3 sequence: CASSRYQSAEAFF. CDR3 nucleotide sequence: TGTGCCAGCAGTCGGTATCAGTCCGCTGAAGCTTTCTTT.

The rearrangement uses TRBV9 and TRBJ1-1; TRBD1 is a possible D gene (5 bases). Germline V lookup: CDR1 SGDLS, CDR2 YYNGEE. Trimming took off 2 bases at V and 6 bases at J, with 14 bases between the two ends. The CDR3 contains 14 residues. CDR3 loop: CASSVRDPDPEAFF. DNA for the CDR3: TGTGCCAGCAGCGTCCGGGACCCAGACCCTGAAGCTTTCTTT. Full variable domain (missing parts from reference TRBV9 and TRBJ1-1): DSGVTQTPKHLITATGQRVTLRCSPRSGDLSVYWYQQSLDQGLQFLIQYYNGEERAKGNILERFSAQQFPDLHSELNLSSLELGDSALYFCASSVRDPDPEAFFGQGTRLTVV.

This clonotype occurred a few times. The chain recombines TRBV6-1 with TRBJ1-1; D is undetermined. CDR1 and CDR2 (germline): MNHNS, SASEGT. This CDR3 contains 14 residues. V dropped 7 bases and J dropped 5 bases, with 17 bases sitting between them. The CDR3 region has the DNA TGTGCCAGCAAACCCTACGTATTGGAGACTGAAGCTTTCTTT. This gives the protein CASKPYVLETEAFF.

The chain is built from TRBV2 and TRBJ2-3, with a weak D call TRBD2 (5 bases). This CDR3 has 16 amino acids. Per the germline V gene, CDR1 is SNHLY and CDR2 is FYNNEI. The V end lost 7 bases, the J end lost 4 bases, and 21 bases lay between the germline ends. The CDR3 nucleotides read TGTGCCAGCAAGCAAGCCTACGTCGCTAGCCCAGATACGCAGTATTTT. Translation: CASKQAYVASPDTQYF.

This clonotype was counted only a few times. V is TRBV15 and J is TRBJ2-7; tentatively, D is TRBD1 (6 bases). This CDR3 contains 15 residues. Germline CDR1 and CDR2: LNHNV and YYDKDF (reference sequence). The ends were cut back, 1 base at V and 7 bases at J, with 17 bases in the middle. CDR3 sequence (DNA): TGTGCCACCAGCAGAGTGGGGCAGGGGATGGGGGAGCAGTACTTC. Its protein is CATSRVGQGMGEQYF. Filled out from reference TRBV15 and TRBJ2-7, the complete variable domain reads DAMVIQNPRYQVTQFGKPVTLSCSQTLNHNVMYWYQQKSSQAPKLLFHYYDKDFNNEADTPDNFQSRRPNTSFCFLDIRSPGLGDTAMYLCATSRVGQGMGEQYFGPGTRLTVT.

This clonotype appeared a single time. CDR3 protein: CASSQDSTAGTARETQYF. DNA of the CDR3: TGCGCCAGCAGCCAAGACTCAACTGCCGGGACAGCTAGGGAGACCCAGTACTTC. The chain couples TRBV4-1 to TRBJ2-5; 7 bases are shared with TRBD1. There are 18 residues in the CDR3. After removal of 0 bases from V and 5 bases from J, the junction contained 15 bases not matched to a gene. Germline V gene sequence: CDR1 MGHRA, CDR2 YSYEKL.

The chain joins TRBV5-1 to TRBJ2-3; maybe TRBD2 (6 bases). V was trimmed by 4 bases and J by 4 bases, leaving 19 bases between them. The germline V gene has CDR1 SGHRS and CDR2 YFSETQ. The CDR3 sequence is 16 residues long. In DNA, the CDR3 is TGCGCCAGCAGCGGGGCCGGGAGCCTCGACTCAGATACGCAGTATTTT. Translated: CASSGAGSLDSDTQYF.

The chain couples TRBV12-3 or TRBV12-4 to TRBJ2-3; D remains unclear. This CDR3 has 13 residues. V lost 8 bases, J lost 1 base, and 10 bases lay in between. The CDR3 DNA reads as TGTGCCAGCTCCGACGGGCGCACAGATACGCAGTATTTT. Its translation is CASSDGRTDTQYF.

This clonotype was counted between two and nine times. The chain is built from TRBV6-1 and TRBJ1-4; D remains ambiguous. This CDR3 contains 12 residues. Germline V gives CDR1 MNHNS, CDR2 SASEGT. V was trimmed by 5 bases and J by 10 bases, leaving 11 bases between them. The CDR3 is CASSSFIGKLFF. In DNA, the CDR3 is TGTGCCAGCAGTTCGTTCATTGGAAAACTGTTTTTT.

The sample holds many counts of this clonotype. The V call is TRBV7-8, the J call TRBJ2-3; the match to TRBD1 covers 11 bases. V shed 3 bases, J shed 3 bases, and the junction held 5 bases outside the gene matches. The V gene's germline CDR1 is SGHVS and CDR2 FQNEAQ. The CDR3 extends over 16 amino acids. The CDR3 loop reads CASSFPGQGGTDTQYF. In DNA, the CDR3 is TGTGCCAGCAGCTTCCCGGGACAGGGGGGAACAGATACGCAGTATTTT. Based on the CDR3 plus reference TRBV7-8 and TRBJ2-3, the full variable domain is GAGVSQSPRYKVAKRGQDVALRCDPISGHVSLFWYQQALGQGPEFLTYFQNEAQLDKSGLPSDRFFAERPEGSVSTLKIQRTQQEDSAVYLCASSFPGQGGTDTQYFGPGTRLTVL.

The chain joins TRBV4-1 to TRBJ2-1; 12 nucleotides line up with TRBD2. The V and J ends lost 0 bases and 7 bases, in that order; junction bases with no gene match: 10. Germline values: CDR1 MGHRA, CDR2 YSYEKL. This CDR3 is built from 18 residues. Here the CDR3 DNA reads TGCGCCAGCAGCCAAGATAGTTTAAGGACTAGCGGGAAAAATGAGCAGTTCTTC. Its protein product is CASSQDSLRTSGKNEQFF.

This clonotype occurred once. V and J are TRBV7-8 and TRBJ2-7; D is undetermined. The CDR3 contains 14 residues. The germline CDR1 and CDR2 sequences are SGHVS and FQNEAQ. The ends were cut back, 2 bases at V and 6 bases at J, with 14 bases in the middle. The CDR3 loop reads CASSLLRSPSEQYF. In DNA, the CDR3 is TGTGCCAGCAGCTTATTACGCTCACCCTCCGAGCAGTACTTC.

In its sample, this clonotype was seen a few times. The chain links TRBV7-8 to TRBJ2-2; D is ambiguous. Deletions cut 2 bases from V and 0 bases from J, with 7 bases between. The CDR3 loop spans 15 amino acids. Germline loops: CDR1 SGHVS, CDR2 FQNEAQ. CDR3: CASSLWGTNTGELFF. Here the CDR3 DNA reads TGTGCCAGCAGCTTATGGGGTACGAACACCGGGGAGCTGTTTTTT.

This clonotype was detected a few times. This chain connects TRBV28 to TRBJ1-5; 8 bases map to TRBD1. CDR1 and CDR2 from the germline V gene are MDHEN and SYDVKM. The CDR3 has 12 residues. V trimming: 4 bases; J trimming: 8 bases; junction bases outside the gene matches: 1. The DNA for the CDR3 is TGTGCCAGCAGTTCACAGGGGGAGCCCCAGCATTTT. This encodes CASSSQGEPQHF.

This clonotype occurred a few times. V usage is TRBV7-8 and J usage is TRBJ2-2, with D uncertain. The germline gives CDR1 SGHVS, CDR2 FQNEAQ. Between the trimmed V and J ends, which lost 6 bases and 0 bases, there was a span of 17 bases. The CDR3 is made up of 17 amino acids. CDR3 in DNA: TGTGCCAGCAGATATAGGACGGCAGCTACGAACACCGGGGAGCTGTTTTTT. This encodes CASRYRTAATNTGELFF.

This clonotype was seen a handful of times. This chain uses TRBV12-3 or TRBV12-4 with TRBJ2-1, with 12 bases fitting TRBD2. This CDR3 is built from 16 residues. V was clipped by 6 bases and J by 4 bases; unmatched bases: 7. The CDR3 here is CASRSGLAGLYNEQFF. CDR3 DNA: TGTGCCAGCAGATCCGGACTAGCGGGGCTTTACAATGAGCAGTTCTTC.

This clonotype was found many times. At one end the junction does not follow the germline gene, possibly because of a read error. The J gene is TRBJ2-1, the V gene TRBV6-1, with 8 bases aligning to TRBD1. The V gene's germline CDR1 is MNHNS and CDR2 SASEGT. The CDR3 length is 14 residues. In DNA, the CDR3 is TGTGCCAGCAGGGAAGGGACAGGTAACAATGAGCAGTTCTTC. Its protein product is CASREGTGNNEQFF.

The V and J genes are TRBV5-1 and TRBJ2-7, with TRBD2 identical over 7 bases. This CDR3 spans 17 amino acids. Germline-derived CDR1 and CDR2 are SGHRS and YFSETQ. J lost 0 bases, V lost 2 bases, and 11 bases had no gene match. DNA of the CDR3: TGCGCCAGCAGCTTAGGTCGCCTGGGAGGGAGCTCCTACGAGCAGTACTTC. It codes for CASSLGRLGGSSYEQYF.

J is TRBJ2-3 and V is TRBV6-1; D ambiguous. The germline V and J ends were trimmed by 6 bases and 2 bases, with 9 bases remaining between them. Germline V gene sequence: CDR1 MNHNS, CDR2 SASEGT. CDR3 size: 13 residues. CDR3 coding DNA: TGTGCCAGCAGGGGCTCCACCACAGATACGCAGTATTTT. Its translation is CASRGSTTDTQYF.

This clonotype was counted many times. This chain connects TRBV12-3 or TRBV12-4 to TRBJ1-1; weak D call: TRBD1 (5 bases). The CDR3 is 15 amino acids. The V and J ends lost 1 base and 6 bases respectively, with 15 bases between them. The CDR3 region has the DNA TGTGCCAGCAGTTTAGGGGTCAGGGAGAGGCCTGAAGCTTTCTTT. Protein sequence: CASSLGVRERPEAFF.